The source of this TCR beta chain is a study of read filtering for tumor transcriptome and immune sequencing. In this sample, this clonotype turned up a few times. The library was built from approximately 400 ng RNA with molecular barcoded adaptors for alpha/delta and beta/gamma chains. TCRdb fed the reads into MiXCR, producing one record per CDR3 protein. This table has under 25,000 distinct CDR3 sequences, roughly an eighth appearing once. Germline V gene data show CDR1 as SGHNT and CDR2 as YYREEE (reference sequence). CDR3 length: 17 residues. The ends were cut back, 0 bases at V and 0 bases at J, with 16 bases in the middle.

This sequence originates from a donor at least 40 years old with multiple myeloma. The sequenced material came from a population of CD138-negative cells sorted from bone marrow. The chain recombines TRBV5-4 with TRBJ2-7; D may be TRBD1 (6 bases). The CDR3 reads CASSLAPAGTLSYEQYF. The CDR3 DNA reads as TGTGCCAGCAGCTTGGCCCCCGCAGGGACACTCTCCTACGAGCAGTACTTC.